The next 3 T cell receptor beta chains were all read from a single sample in a study of cytomegalovirus exposure and HLA in healthy donors. The PCR had 60 Vbeta and 13 Jbeta primers. Repertoires were generated with immunoSEQ multiplex PCR, while TCRdb's copy carries only in-frame clones and drops some. The sample lists about 210,000 clones; about 80% were seen once. Sequenced input: PBMCs. The receptors derive from a middle-aged man in good health and CMV-seropositive.

V usage is TRBV18 and J usage is TRBJ2-7; a possible D gene is TRBD2 (7 bases). From germline, CDR1 is KGHSH and CDR2 LQKENI. Trimming left V 3 bases short and J 1 base short, with 10 bases between. The CDR3 is 14 amino acids. The CDR3 loop reads CASSPGGHSYEQYV. In DNA, the CDR3 is TGTGCCAGCTCACCGGGGGGGCATTCCTACGAGCAGTACGTC.

The chain couples TRBV2 to TRBJ2-3, with 8 nucleotides matching TRBD1. The V segment lost 7 bases and the J segment 2 bases; nucleotides outside the gene matches: 17. Germline-derived CDR1 and CDR2 are SNHLY and FYNNEI. The CDR3 is made up of 18 amino acids. The CDR3 here is CASTTREGRQGITDTQYF. The CDR3 DNA sequence: TGTGCCAGCACCACCAGAGAAGGGAGACAGGGGATCACAGATACGCAGTATTTT.

The V call is TRBV7-6, the J call TRBJ2-7; D possibly corresponds to TRBD1 (6 bases). Germline V gives CDR1 SGHVS, CDR2 FNYEAQ. This CDR3 region has 14 residues. V lost 1 base and J lost 3, with 10 bases in between. The CDR3 DNA sequence: TGTGCCAGCAGCTTAGGTCCAGGGGACTACGAGCAGTACGTC. This translates into CASSLGPGDYEQYV.